The 24 T cell receptor beta chains given below trace back to one sample, sequenced in a study of blood T cell repertoires in COVID-19. Data came from immunoSEQ multiplex PCR; TCRdb stores just in-frame clones and leaves some out. Of approximately 46,000 clones in the sample, roughly 86% were seen once. Sequenced sample: peripheral blood. These receptors were obtained from a human donor in a cohort sampled during active COVID-19.

The chain uses TRBV5-1 and TRBJ2-1; D gene uncertain. The CDR3 extends over 16 amino acids. The V and J ends lost 4 bases and 7 bases respectively, with 21 bases between them. CDR1 SGHRS and CDR2 YFSETQ come from the germline V gene. Here the CDR3 DNA reads TGCGCCAGCAGCCGCCCGAAGAAGACTGGGTCGAATGAGCAGTTCTTC. Protein product: CASSRPKKTGSNEQFF.

The chain carries TRBV15 and TRBJ2-5; maybe TRBD2 (6 bases). This CDR3 has 16 amino acids. Germline V gene sequence: CDR1 LNHNV, CDR2 YYDKDF (reference sequence). Trimming took 0 bases from V and 1 from J, leaving 12 bases between them. For the CDR3, the DNA is TGTGCCACCAGCAGAGATACGTGGGAGGCCCAAGAGACCCAGTACTTC. Its translation is CATSRDTWEAQETQYF.

The rearrangement joins TRBV9 to TRBJ2-7, with 8 bases lining up with TRBD1. V was clipped by 3 bases and J by 5 bases; unmatched bases: 13. Germline CDR1 SGDLS, CDR2 YYNGEE. The CDR3 extends over 16 amino acids. CDR3 amino acids: CASSAGDRQVTHEQYF. CDR3 in DNA: TGTGCCAGCAGCGCCGGGGACAGGCAGGTCACCCACGAGCAGTACTTC.

The CDR3 sequence is CASSHRQGYQPQHF. CDR3 nucleotide sequence: TGTGCCAGCAGCCACCGACAGGGGTATCAGCCCCAGCATTTT. The gene calls are TRBV7-2 and TRBJ1-5; 8 bases line up with TRBD1. The junction had 5 bases not matched to a gene; V was cut back by 5 bases and J by 5 bases. The CDR3 extends over 14 amino acids. CDR1 is SGHTA, CDR2 FQGNSA, per germline.

With respect to this clone: Mismatch with germline at one junction end may stem from a read error. The chain employs TRBV27 and TRBJ2-1; perhaps TRBD2 as D (5 bases). There are 13 residues in the CDR3. Per the germline V gene, CDR1 is MNHEY and CDR2 is SMNVEV (reference sequence). The CDR3 DNA sequence: TGTGCCAGCAGTTCCGCTAGCTACCATGAGCAGTTCTTC. Encoded protein: CASSSASYHEQFF.

This clone was found once. The V and J genes are TRBV10-3 and TRBJ1-5, with D maybe TRBD1 (6 bases). The CDR3 loop spans 13 amino acids. V lost 10 bases and J lost 3, with 13 bases in between. Germline V gene data show CDR1 as ENHRY and CDR2 as SYGVKD. CDR3 loop: CATLRQVNQPQHF. DNA of the CDR3: TGTGCCACGCTTCGACAGGTCAATCAGCCCCAGCATTTT.

This clone was detected once. The rearrangement links TRBV7-6 to TRBJ2-1; D is unclear. This CDR3 comprises 11 residues. Looked up from germline, CDR1 is SGHVS and CDR2 is FNYEAQ. Trimming removed 5 bases from V and 7 bases from J, with 6 bases in between. The CDR3 protein is CASSTSNEQFF. Here the CDR3 DNA reads TGTGCCAGCAGCACGAGTAATGAGCAGTTCTTC.

This sequence joins TRBV19 and TRBJ2-5; TRBD1 aligns across 8 bases. After removal of 1 base from V and 0 bases from J, the junction contained 4 bases not matched to a gene. Germline V CDR1 and CDR2: LNHDA, SQIVND (reference sequence). The CDR3 spans 16 residues. CDR3 sequence reads: CASSIGGTGHQETQYF. DNA of the CDR3: TGTGCCAGTAGTATAGGAGGGACAGGACACCAAGAGACCCAGTACTTC. The complete variable domain, with remaining parts taken from reference TRBV19 and TRBJ2-5, reads DGGITQSPKYLFRKEGQNVTLSCEQNLNHDAMYWYRQDPGQGLRLIYYSQIVNDFQKGDIAEGYSVSREKKESFPLTVTSAQKNPTAFYLCASSIGGTGHQETQYFGPGTRLLVL.

The chain's CDR3 is CASSYGLAGASEQYF. DNA of the CDR3: TGTGCCAGCAGTTACGGACTAGCGGGAGCTAGCGAGCAGTACTTC. J is TRBJ2-7 and V is TRBV6-2 or TRBV6-3; 13 bases are a match to TRBD2. V was pared by 2 bases and J by 6 bases, with 4 bases of the junction left unmatched. The CDR3 totals 15 residues. Germline CDR1 reads MNHEY; CDR2 reads SVGEGT.

This sequence joins TRBV7-2 and TRBJ1-5; TRBD1 might be the D (6 bases). The germline CDR1 and CDR2 sequences are SGHTA and FQGNSA. The ends were cut back, 0 bases at V and 5 bases at J, with 11 bases in the middle. The CDR3 has 15 residues. The chain's CDR3 is CASSLATGRDQPQHF. The CDR3 DNA reads as TGTGCCAGCAGCTTAGCTACAGGGAGGGATCAGCCCCAGCATTTT. The variable domain in full, completed from reference TRBV7-2 and TRBJ1-5, reads GAGVSQSPSNKVTEKGKDVELRCDPISGHTALYWYRQSLGQGLEFLIYFQGNSAPDKSGLPSDRFSAERTGGSVSTLTIQRTQQEDSAVYLCASSLATGRDQPQHFGDGTRLSIL.

The J gene is TRBJ1-5, the V gene TRBV2, with a tentative D call TRBD1 (6 bases). Germline V gene sequence: CDR1 SNHLY, CDR2 FYNNEI. There are 15 residues in the CDR3. With 6 bases removed from V and 4 bases from J, the gap between germline ends came to 16 bases. The CDR3 spells CASRDKTGLNQPQHF. CDR3 sequence (DNA): TGTGCCAGCAGGGACAAAACAGGGTTAAATCAGCCCCAGCATTTT.

The CDR3 loop is CASRLAGVGTGELFF. The CDR3 DNA reads TGTGCCAGCAGATTAGCGGGAGTGGGCACCGGGGAGCTGTTTTTT. The rearrangement joins TRBV6-5 to TRBJ2-2; TRBD2 matches 9 bases. V lost 6 bases to trimming and J lost 4 bases; unmatched junction nucleotides: 6. The length of the CDR3 is 15 residues. CDR1 MNHEY and CDR2 SVGAGI come from the germline V gene.

The genes are TRBV27 and TRBJ1-6, with TRBD1 matching over 9 bases. V was clipped by 8 bases and J by 11 bases; unmatched bases: 7. This CDR3 region has 13 residues. The V gene's germline CDR1 is MNHEY and CDR2 SMNVEV (reference sequence). CDR3 sequence reads: CASGGQGLPPLHF. Here the CDR3 DNA reads TGTGCCAGCGGGGGACAGGGTCTTCCACCCCTCCACTTT.

This chain uses TRBV25-1 with TRBJ2-1; 8 nucleotides match TRBD1. J lost 4 bases, V lost 3 bases, and 5 bases had no gene match. CDR3 length: 15 residues. In germline, CDR1 is MGHDK, CDR2 SYGVNS. In nucleotides, the CDR3 is TGTGCCAGCAGTGACCCAGGGGGCAATTACAATGAGCAGTTCTTC. Its translation is CASSDPGGNYNEQFF.

This chain connects TRBV6-6 to TRBJ1-1; D might be TRBD1 (6 bases). The V gene's germline CDR1 is MNHNY and CDR2 SVGAGI (reference sequence). V was clipped by 0 bases and J by 1 base, with 12 bases between them. This CDR3 is 16 amino acids long. The chain's CDR3 is CASSYSGGVENTEAFF. The CDR3 coding sequence is TGTGCCAGCAGTTACTCAGGGGGGGTGGAGAACACTGAAGCTTTCTTT.

This clone is labeled medium-sized (0.01 to 0.1%). This chain links TRBV19 with TRBJ1-5, with 9 bases that match TRBD1. This CDR3 is 16 amino acids long. Unmatched junction bases numbered 9, after V lost 4 bases and J lost 5 bases. Germline V gives CDR1 LNHDA, CDR2 SQIVND (reference sequence). The CDR3 DNA sequence: TGTGCCAGTAGTACCTCGACAGGGGGTTACGATCAGCCCCAGCATTTT. This translates into CASSTSTGGYDQPQHF.

This chain connects TRBV7-2 to TRBJ2-7; 8 bases map to TRBD2. With V trimmed by 5 bases and J by 2 bases, 5 bases remained unmatched. The CDR3 has 14 amino acids. CDR1 and CDR2 from the germline V gene are SGHTA and FQGNSA. The CDR3 coding sequence is TGTGCCAGCAGCCCCCCGGGACTAGCCTACGAGCAGTACTTC. It codes for CASSPPGLAYEQYF.

The rearrangement uses TRBV19 and TRBJ1-2; D unresolved. Between the trimmed V and J ends, which lost 1 base and 4 bases, there was a span of 16 bases. The germline gives CDR1 LNHDA, CDR2 SQIVND (reference sequence). This CDR3 spans 16 amino acids. This chain's CDR3 is CASSIAMGSPTYGYTF. In DNA, the CDR3 is TGTGCCAGTAGTATAGCAATGGGCAGCCCCACCTATGGCTACACCTTC.

This CDR3 is CASRRQGAVGYTF. The CDR3 coding sequence is TGTGCCAGCAGAAGACAGGGGGCGGTTGGCTACACCTTC. V gene TRBV5-6 combines with J gene TRBJ1-2, with TRBD1 matching 10 bases. V shed 5 bases, J shed 7 bases, and the junction held 5 bases outside the gene matches. The CDR3 runs 13 residues. Germline V lookup: CDR1 SGHDT, CDR2 YYEEEE.

This chain connects TRBV19 to TRBJ2-5; TRBD2 is a possible D gene (5 bases). The V gene's germline CDR1 is LNHDA and CDR2 SQIVND (reference sequence). This CDR3 is built from 12 residues. V lost 5 bases, J lost 6 bases, and 10 bases lay in between. CDR3: CASSPGLQTQYF. Here the CDR3 DNA reads TGTGCCAGTAGTCCGGGATTGCAGACCCAGTACTTC.

This rearrangement joins TRBV24-1 to TRBJ2-3, with 7 bases identical to TRBD1. CDR3 length equals 14 residues. Germline-derived CDR1 and CDR2 are KGHDR and SFDVKD. The V segment lost 4 bases and the J segment 5 bases; nucleotides outside the gene matches: 5. CDR3 sequence (DNA): TGTGCCACCAGTGACCCAACAGGGGAAGATACGCAGTATTTT. It translates to CATSDPTGEDTQYF.

The J gene is TRBJ1-2, the V gene TRBV10-3; 7 bases line up with TRBD1. From germline, CDR1 is ENHRY and CDR2 SYGVKD. Unmatched junction bases numbered 7, after V lost 5 bases and J lost 4 bases. This CDR3 has 14 amino acids. The CDR3 DNA sequence: TGTGCCATCAGTCCCCCGGGACAGTTCTATGGCTACACCTTC. Its protein is CAISPPGQFYGYTF.

As DNA, the CDR3 is TGTGCCAGCAGGGGACAGTCCTACGAGCAGTACTTC. It is translated as CASRGQSYEQYF. The chain joins TRBV2 to TRBJ2-7; 7 positions match TRBD1. V shed 6 bases, J shed 1 base, and the junction held 0 bases outside the gene matches. The CDR3 loop spans 12 amino acids. Germline loops: CDR1 SNHLY, CDR2 FYNNEI.

The chain couples TRBV27 to TRBJ1-5; D call uncertain. The CDR3 covers 15 residues. With 3 bases removed from V and 2 bases from J, the gap between germline ends came to 11 bases. Germline CDR1 reads MNHEY; CDR2 reads SMNVEV (reference sequence). The CDR3: CASSLRPYGNQPQHF. The CDR3 DNA is TGTGCCAGCAGTTTGCGGCCGTATGGCAATCAGCCCCAGCATTTT.